A single sample gave rise to the 32 T cell receptor beta chains below, sequenced in a study of cytomegalovirus exposure and HLA in healthy donors. PCR primers comprised 60 Vbeta and 13 Jbeta primers. Clones were sequenced by immunoSEQ multiplex PCR, and TCRdb holds only the in-frame ones, with some missing. Altogether roughly 200,000 clones are present, approximately 79% being singletons, with the ten largest covering approximately 4.4%. Input material: PBMCs. Source of these receptors: a woman in her twenties or thirties in good health and CMV-seropositive.

This clone was seen more than once but under ten times. The chain combines TRBV9 with TRBJ2-1; 8 bases map to TRBD2. From germline, CDR1 is SGDLS and CDR2 YYNGEE. J gave up 9 bases and V 0 bases, and 8 bases lay outside the gene matches. The CDR3 totals 15 residues. The CDR3 is CASSVDTSGTGEQFF. CDR3 in DNA: TGTGCCAGCAGCGTAGACACTAGCGGAACGGGTGAGCAGTTCTTC.

The rearrangement uses TRBV4-2 and TRBJ2-5; a weak D match, TRBD2 (5 bases). V was trimmed by 4 bases and J by 4 bases, leaving 13 bases between them. Germline V gene lookup returns CDR1 LGHNA and CDR2 YNFKEQ. CDR3 length: 14 amino acids. CDR3 in amino acids: CASSPRGAGETQYF. The CDR3 region has the DNA TGTGCCAGCAGCCCGAGAGGCGCGGGAGAGACCCAGTACTTC.

V gene TRBV6-5 combines with J gene TRBJ2-3; D perhaps matches TRBD2 (7 bases). The CDR3 contains 14 residues. Germline V CDR1 and CDR2: MNHEY, SVGAGI. The V end lost 5 bases, the J end lost 4 bases, and 13 bases lay between the germline ends. CDR3 loop: CASSLVGGADTQYF. The DNA of the CDR3 is TGTGCCAGCAGTCTCGTAGGGGGGGCAGATACGCAGTATTTT.

This chain uses TRBV10-2 with TRBJ2-3, with a weak D call TRBD2 (6 bases). CDR1 is WSHSY and CDR2 is SAAADI in the germline V gene. V lost 3 bases and J 2 bases, leaving 9 bases between the germline ends. The CDR3 is made up of 14 amino acids. As DNA, the CDR3 is TGCGCCAGCAGTGAAGGGACTTTCACAGATACGCAGTATTTT. This sequence encodes CASSEGTFTDTQYF.

This clone has only one observation. This chain connects TRBV19 to TRBJ2-1, with 7 bases aligning to TRBD1. V was pared by 6 bases and J by 5 bases, with 7 bases of the junction left unmatched. CDR1 LNHDA and CDR2 SQIVND come from the germline V gene (reference sequence). The CDR3 covers 14 residues. CDR3 nucleotide sequence: TGTGCCAGTAGGGTACAGGGGCTGGACAATGAGCAGTTCTTC. Encoded protein: CASRVQGLDNEQFF.

V usage is TRBV6-6 and J usage is TRBJ1-1; the D is unclear. V lost 2 bases and J lost 0, with 10 bases in between. The CDR3 consists of 15 residues. CDR1 is MNHNY and CDR2 is SVGAGI in the germline V gene (reference sequence). CDR3 in DNA: TGTGCCAGCAGTTACACCTCTAATTTGAACACTGAAGCTTTCTTT. It encodes CASSYTSNLNTEAFF.

V gene TRBV4-1 combines with J gene TRBJ2-1; maybe TRBD1 (6 bases). Deletions cut 8 bases from V and 0 bases from J, with 11 bases between. Germline CDR1 is MGHRA and CDR2 is YSYEKL. The CDR3 consists of 14 residues. The CDR3 DNA follows: TGCGCCAGCCGAACAGGGAGCTCCTACAATGAGCAGTTCTTC. Translated: CASRTGSSYNEQFF.

The V call is TRBV15, the J call TRBJ2-5; 7 nucleotides agree with TRBD1. This CDR3 comprises 15 residues. Germline CDR1 and CDR2: LNHNV and YYDKDF (reference sequence). After removal of 0 bases from V and 2 bases from J, the junction contained 3 bases not matched to a gene. The CDR3 DNA reads TGTGCCACCAGCAGAGATTCGACAGGGCAAGAGACCCAGTACTTC. It yields the protein CATSRDSTGQETQYF.

J is TRBJ2-1 and V is TRBV5-6; 8 bases are a match to TRBD2. After removal of 0 bases from V and 4 bases from J, the junction contained 3 bases not matched to a gene. Per germline, CDR1 SGHDT and CDR2 YYEEEE. This CDR3 is built from 15 residues. The CDR3, as DNA: TGTGCCAGCAGCTTGGGAGCGGGAGAATACAATGAGCAGTTCTTC. It codes for CASSLGAGEYNEQFF.

This rearrangement joins TRBV7-2 to TRBJ1-2; 12 nucleotides align to TRBD1. Germline CDR1 reads SGHTA; CDR2 reads FQGNSA. CDR3 length: 17 residues. V lost 6 bases and J lost 0; bases outside the gene matches: 8. The CDR3, as DNA: TGTGCCAGCAGATCCGGGACAGGGGGCCTCTCTAACTATGGCTACACCTTC. Translation gives CASRSGTGGLSNYGYTF.

The genes are TRBV7-9 and TRBJ1-3, with 8 positions matching TRBD1. This CDR3 is 17 amino acids long. Germline V gene lookup returns CDR1 SEHNR and CDR2 FQNEAQ (reference sequence). The V gene end was trimmed by 5 bases and the J gene end by 2 bases; junction bases not matched to a gene: 11. The CDR3 reads CASSAVTGVTAGNTIYF. CDR3 sequence (DNA): TGTGCCAGCAGCGCGGTGACAGGGGTAACTGCTGGAAACACCATATATTTT.

The V call is TRBV2, the J call TRBJ2-5; D may be TRBD1 (6 bases). The CDR3 contains 13 residues. With 5 bases removed from V and 5 bases from J, the gap between germline ends came to 12 bases. Germline CDR1 SNHLY, CDR2 FYNNEI. The CDR3: CASSTTGTETQYF. The CDR3 coding sequence is TGTGCCAGCAGTACTACAGGGACGGAGACCCAGTACTTC.

This chain links TRBV5-4 with TRBJ2-7, with D perhaps matching TRBD2 (6 bases). CDR1 and CDR2 (germline): SGHNT, YYREEE (reference sequence). Trimming removed 3 bases from V and 7 bases from J, with 14 bases in between. This CDR3 contains 13 residues. This CDR3 is CASSSLRRGEQYF. CDR3 nucleotides: TGTGCCAGCAGCTCGTTACGACGGGGGGAGCAGTACTTC.

This chain connects TRBV5-1 to TRBJ2-3; D may be TRBD1 (5 bases). V was pared by 0 bases and J by 0 bases, with 20 bases between. CDR1 and CDR2 from the germline V gene are SGHRS and YFSETQ. This CDR3 region has 19 residues. The CDR3 is CASSLGQGKDLASTDTQYF. CDR3 sequence (DNA): TGCGCCAGCAGCTTGGGGCAGGGAAAAGACTTAGCCAGCACAGATACGCAGTATTTT. Looking up the rest from reference TRBV5-1 and TRBJ2-3 gives the full variable domain: KAGVTQTPRYLIKTRGQQVTLSCSPISGHRSVSWYQQTPGQGLQFLFEYFSETQRNKGNFPGRFSGRQFSNSRSEMNVSTLELGDSALYLCASSLGQGKDLASTDTQYFGPGTRLTVL.

V and J are TRBV5-4 and TRBJ2-7; D is possibly TRBD1 (6 bases). The CDR3 covers 15 residues. CDR1 SGHNT and CDR2 YYREEE come from the germline V gene (reference sequence). Trimming removed 1 base from V and 3 bases from J, with 14 bases in between. Here the CDR3 DNA reads TGTGCCAGCAGCTTGTATTCGGGACATCGCTACGAGCAGTACTTC. This translates into CASSLYSGHRYEQYF.

The rearrangement joins TRBV9 to TRBJ1-2; the D gene is possibly TRBD1 (5 bases). Trimming removed 5 bases at V and 2 bases at J, with 10 bases between. The CDR3 runs 13 residues. Germline loops: CDR1 SGDLS, CDR2 YYNGEE. Written as DNA, the CDR3 is TGTGCCAGCAGAGGGGCAGTGAACTATGGCTACACCTTC. It is translated as CASRGAVNYGYTF.

V is TRBV18 and J is TRBJ2-1, with TRBD2 identical over 9 bases. This CDR3 spans 15 amino acids. The ends lost 1 base at V and 5 bases at J; junction bases unmatched: 3. Germline V gives CDR1 KGHSH, CDR2 LQKENI. Here the CDR3 reads CASSPLASGNNEQFF. In DNA, the CDR3 is TGTGCCAGCTCACCACTTGCTAGCGGGAACAATGAGCAGTTCTTC.

The rearrangement links TRBV7-9 to TRBJ2-1; D is perhaps TRBD2 (5 bases). Trimming removed 2 bases from V and 0 bases from J, with 8 bases in between. CDR1 and CDR2 from the germline V gene are SEHNR and FQNEAQ (reference sequence). The CDR3 sequence is 15 residues long. The CDR3 nucleotides are TGTGCCAGCAGCTTATCGGGGAGCTCCTACAATGAGCAGTTCTTC. Protein product: CASSLSGSSYNEQFF.

The V and J genes are TRBV7-2 and TRBJ1-4; possibly TRBD1 for D (6 bases). The CDR3 covers 13 residues. Trimming removed 4 bases from V and 8 bases from J, with 11 bases in between. The germline V gene has CDR1 SGHTA and CDR2 FQGNSA. The CDR3 nucleotides read TGTGCCAGCAGCTCGAATAGGGGGGAAAAACTGTTTTTT. Its translation: CASSSNRGEKLFF.

This chain links TRBV7-9 with TRBJ2-7; 9 nucleotides agree with TRBD1. Germline CDR1 and CDR2: SEHNR and FQNEAQ (reference sequence). J gave up 7 bases and V 3 bases, and 7 bases lay outside the gene matches. The length of the CDR3 is 14 residues. The CDR3: CASSFSLGQGEQYF. CDR3 nucleotide sequence: TGTGCCAGCAGCTTTTCCTTAGGACAGGGGGAGCAGTACTTC.

The chain employs TRBV7-6 and TRBJ2-1; 8 bases map to TRBD2. The germline CDR1 and CDR2 sequences are SGHVS and FNYEAQ. This CDR3 has 13 amino acids. V dropped 4 bases and J dropped 10; count of bases not matched to a gene: 6. The CDR3 here is CASSSAGEGEQFF. The CDR3 region has the DNA TGTGCCAGCAGCTCAGCGGGAGAGGGCGAGCAGTTCTTC.

Note on this clone: No conserved phenylalanine or tryptophan ends this CDR3, so it is likely a read error. The DNA is omitted, as the CDR3 cannot be located on it reliably, and the CDR3 follows TCRdb's listing. The gene calls are TRBV10-3 and TRBJ2-3; the table names TRBD2, a call not compared with the DNA. CDR1 and CDR2 from the germline V gene are ENHRY and SYGVKD. The CDR3 adds up to 13 amino acids, both ends counted. CDR3 sequence: CAISEGGDDRIFI.

This chain connects TRBV30 to TRBJ1-1; D may be TRBD1 (5 bases). Germline loops: CDR1 GTSNPN, CDR2 SVGIG (reference sequence). The germline V and J ends were trimmed by 2 bases and 5 bases, with 12 bases remaining between them. The CDR3 is 13 amino acids. CDR3 in amino acids: CAWSRQLGTEAFF. The CDR3 DNA sequence: TGTGCCTGGAGTAGACAGCTGGGGACTGAAGCTTTCTTT. The full variable domain, rest sourced from reference TRBV30 and TRBJ1-1, is SQTIHQWPATLVQPVGSPLSLECTVEGTSNPNLYWYRQAAGRGLQLLFYSVGIGQISSEVPQNLSASRPQDRQFILSSKKLLLSDSGFYLCAWSRQLGTEAFFGQGTRLTVV.

The chain combines TRBV5-1 with TRBJ1-2; D call uncertain. The ends were cut back, 5 bases at V and 8 bases at J, with 19 bases in the middle. The CDR3 spans 14 residues. Germline CDR1 reads SGHRS; CDR2 reads YFSETQ. The CDR3 sequence: CASSSPEGSGGYTF. Here the CDR3 DNA reads TGCGCCAGCAGTAGCCCCGAGGGCTCGGGAGGCTACACCTTC.

This rearrangement joins TRBV7-2 to TRBJ2-7; TRBD1 aligns across 7 bases. This CDR3 comprises 13 residues. With 7 bases clipped from V and 3 bases from J, the junction kept 6 bases outside the gene matches. Germline V gene sequence: CDR1 SGHTA, CDR2 FQGNSA. In nucleotides, the CDR3 is TGTGCCAGCAAAGGGACAGCCAGCTACGAGCAGTACTTC. Its translation is CASKGTASYEQYF.

V usage is TRBV6-5 and J usage is TRBJ1-5; perhaps TRBD1 as D (5 bases). In germline, CDR1 is MNHEY, CDR2 SVGAGI. Trimming pared 5 bases from V and 7 bases from J, leaving 18 bases between. This CDR3 spans 15 amino acids. CDR3 region: CASSSIPGIRQPQHF. CDR3 nucleotide sequence: TGTGCCAGCAGTAGCATTCCAGGGATCCGCCAGCCCCAGCATTTT.

Points on this clone: The same CDR3 also results from other DNA sequences found in this sample. The rearrangement uses TRBV7-9 and TRBJ1-2; no clear D. V lost 1 base to trimming and J lost 2 bases, with 5 bases between them. The CDR3 covers 13 residues. CDR1 is SEHNR and CDR2 is FQNEAQ in the germline V gene (reference sequence). DNA of the CDR3: TGTGCCAGCAGCTTAGGTCAGAACTATGGCTACACCTTC. As protein: CASSLGQNYGYTF.

The CDR3 DNA reads as TGTGCCACCAGCAGAGCACAGGCGAACTATGGCTACACCTTC. It codes for CATSRAQANYGYTF. The chain links TRBV15 to TRBJ1-2, with a possible D match to TRBD1 (5 bases). Trimming removed 1 base at V and 2 bases at J, with 8 bases between. The CDR3 extends over 14 amino acids. Germline CDR1 and CDR2: LNHNV and YYDKDF (reference sequence).

V gene TRBV4-2 combines with J gene TRBJ2-3, with 12 bases aligning to TRBD2. The CDR3 extends over 18 amino acids. V lost 1 base, J lost 3 bases, and 8 bases stayed unmatched. Germline V gives CDR1 LGHNA, CDR2 YNFKEQ. CDR3 residues: CASSQGLAGAVGTDTQYF. CDR3 bases: TGTGCCAGCAGCCAAGGACTAGCGGGGGCCGTTGGGACAGATACGCAGTATTTT.

Turning to this clone: Other DNA sequences in the sample encode the same CDR3. The J gene is TRBJ1-4, the V gene TRBV5-1; the match to TRBD1 covers 10 bases. This CDR3 comprises 14 residues. After removal of 2 bases from V and 8 bases from J, the junction contained 3 bases not matched to a gene. Looked up from germline, CDR1 is SGHRS and CDR2 is YFSETQ. CDR3: CASSFGQGGEKLFF. The CDR3 DNA reads as TGCGCCAGCAGCTTTGGACAGGGGGGAGAAAAACTGTTTTTT.

The chain combines TRBV6-1 with TRBJ2-7, with TRBD2 identical over 16 bases. V was clipped by 6 bases and J by 6 bases; unmatched bases: 5. In germline, CDR1 is MNHNS, CDR2 SASEGT. This CDR3 contains 15 residues. The CDR3 sequence: CASRPGLAGGGEQYF. CDR3 DNA: TGTGCCAGCAGACCGGGACTAGCGGGAGGGGGCGAGCAGTACTTC.

The table lists this clone with a few counts. The chain carries TRBV4-1 and TRBJ1-2; 10 bases are a match to TRBD1. The CDR3 is 14 amino acids. V lost 6 bases and J lost 8; bases outside the gene matches: 9. Germline assignment: CDR1 MGHRA and CDR2 YSYEKL. The CDR3 coding sequence is TGCGCCAGCAGAATGACCGGGACAGGGGTAGGCTACACCTTC. This codes for CASRMTGTGVGYTF.